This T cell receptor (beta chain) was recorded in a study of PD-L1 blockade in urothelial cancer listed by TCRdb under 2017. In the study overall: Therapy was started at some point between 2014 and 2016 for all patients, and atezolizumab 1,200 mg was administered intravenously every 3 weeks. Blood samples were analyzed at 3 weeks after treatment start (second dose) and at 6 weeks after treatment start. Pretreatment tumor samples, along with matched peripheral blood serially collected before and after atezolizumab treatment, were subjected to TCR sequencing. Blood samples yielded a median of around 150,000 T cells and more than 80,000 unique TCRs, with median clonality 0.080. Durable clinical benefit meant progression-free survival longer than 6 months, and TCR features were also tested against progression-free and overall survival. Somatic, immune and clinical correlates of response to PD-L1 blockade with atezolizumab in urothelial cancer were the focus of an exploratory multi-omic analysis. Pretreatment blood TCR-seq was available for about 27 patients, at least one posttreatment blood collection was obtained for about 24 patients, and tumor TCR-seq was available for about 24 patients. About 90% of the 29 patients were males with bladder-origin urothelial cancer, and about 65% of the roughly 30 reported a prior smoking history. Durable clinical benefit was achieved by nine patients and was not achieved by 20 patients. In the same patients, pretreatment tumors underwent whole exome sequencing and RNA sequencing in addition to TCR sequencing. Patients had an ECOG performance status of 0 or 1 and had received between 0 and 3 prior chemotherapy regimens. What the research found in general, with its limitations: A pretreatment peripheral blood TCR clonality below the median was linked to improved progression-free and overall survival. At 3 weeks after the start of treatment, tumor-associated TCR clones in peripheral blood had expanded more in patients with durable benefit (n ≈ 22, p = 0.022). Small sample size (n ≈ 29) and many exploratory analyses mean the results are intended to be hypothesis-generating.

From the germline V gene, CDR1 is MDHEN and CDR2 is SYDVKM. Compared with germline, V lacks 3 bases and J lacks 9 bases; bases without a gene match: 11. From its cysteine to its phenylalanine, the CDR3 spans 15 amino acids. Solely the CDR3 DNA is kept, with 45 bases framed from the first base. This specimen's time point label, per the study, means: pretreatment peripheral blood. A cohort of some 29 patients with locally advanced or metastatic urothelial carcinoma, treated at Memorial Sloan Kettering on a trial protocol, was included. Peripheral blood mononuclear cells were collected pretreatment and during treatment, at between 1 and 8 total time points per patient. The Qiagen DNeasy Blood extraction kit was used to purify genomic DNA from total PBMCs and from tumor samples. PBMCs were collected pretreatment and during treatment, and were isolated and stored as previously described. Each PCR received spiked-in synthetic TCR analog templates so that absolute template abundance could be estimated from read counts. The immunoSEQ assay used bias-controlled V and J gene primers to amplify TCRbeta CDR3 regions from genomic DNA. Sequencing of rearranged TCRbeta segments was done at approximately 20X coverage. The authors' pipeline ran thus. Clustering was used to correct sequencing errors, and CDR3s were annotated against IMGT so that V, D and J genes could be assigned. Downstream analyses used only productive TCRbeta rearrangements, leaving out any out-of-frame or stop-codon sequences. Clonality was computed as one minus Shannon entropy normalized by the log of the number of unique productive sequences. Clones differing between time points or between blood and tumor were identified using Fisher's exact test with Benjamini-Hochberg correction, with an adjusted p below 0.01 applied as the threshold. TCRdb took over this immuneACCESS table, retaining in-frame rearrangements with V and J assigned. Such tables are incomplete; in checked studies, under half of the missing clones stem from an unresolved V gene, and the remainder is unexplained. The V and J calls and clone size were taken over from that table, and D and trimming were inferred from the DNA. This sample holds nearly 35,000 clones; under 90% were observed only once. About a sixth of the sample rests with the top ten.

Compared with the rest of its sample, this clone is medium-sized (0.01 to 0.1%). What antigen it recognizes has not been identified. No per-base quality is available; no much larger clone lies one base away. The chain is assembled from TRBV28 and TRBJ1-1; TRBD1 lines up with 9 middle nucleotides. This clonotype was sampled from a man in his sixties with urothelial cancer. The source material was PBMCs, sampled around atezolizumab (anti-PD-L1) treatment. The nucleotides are TGTGCCAGCAGTTTTTTCGAGGGGGGGACAGGGCAAGCTTTCTTT. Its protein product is CASSFFEGGTGQAFF.